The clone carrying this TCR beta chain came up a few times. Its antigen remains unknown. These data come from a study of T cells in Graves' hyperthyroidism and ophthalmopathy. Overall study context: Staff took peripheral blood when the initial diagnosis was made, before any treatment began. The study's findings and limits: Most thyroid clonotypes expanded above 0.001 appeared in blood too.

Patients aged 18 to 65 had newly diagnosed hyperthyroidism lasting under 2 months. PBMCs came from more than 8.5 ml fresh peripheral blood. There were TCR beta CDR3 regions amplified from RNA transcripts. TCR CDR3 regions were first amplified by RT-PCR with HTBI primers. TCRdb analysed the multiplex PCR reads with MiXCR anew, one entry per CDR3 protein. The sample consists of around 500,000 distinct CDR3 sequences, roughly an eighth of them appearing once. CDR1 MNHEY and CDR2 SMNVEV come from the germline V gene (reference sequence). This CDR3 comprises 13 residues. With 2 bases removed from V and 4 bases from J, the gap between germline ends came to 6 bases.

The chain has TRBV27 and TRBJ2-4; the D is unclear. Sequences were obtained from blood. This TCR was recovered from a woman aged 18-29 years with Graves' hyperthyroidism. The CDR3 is CASSLSRKNIQYF. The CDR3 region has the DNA TGTGCCAGCAGTTTAAGCAGAAAAAACATTCAGTACTTC.